What follows is one T cell receptor beta chain and its context. Losses at the gene ends were 6 bases for V and 1 base for J; bases not matched to a gene: 12. Germline CDR1 is MNHNS and CDR2 is SASEGT. CDR3 size: 17 residues. It was with unique molecular identifiers that the TCRbeta library was prepared. TCRdb processed the PCR reads anew with MiXCR; each CDR3 protein has one entry. This sample has just under 550,000 distinct CDR3 sequences, with around 17% found just once. The data were taken from a study of T-cell reconstitution after alpha-beta-depleted transplantation in children. This receptor was obtained from a human donor who donated a stem cell graft to a child with acute lymphoblastic leukemia. The sample here was PBMCs from the stem cell graft donor, taken from the stem cell graft. The J gene is TRBJ2-7, the V gene TRBV6-1, with 10 bases lining up with TRBD2. CDR3 protein: CASSQGGLAGESYEQYF. CDR3 DNA: TGTGCCAGCAGCCAAGGGGGGCTAGCGGGAGAATCCTACGAGCAGTACTTC.